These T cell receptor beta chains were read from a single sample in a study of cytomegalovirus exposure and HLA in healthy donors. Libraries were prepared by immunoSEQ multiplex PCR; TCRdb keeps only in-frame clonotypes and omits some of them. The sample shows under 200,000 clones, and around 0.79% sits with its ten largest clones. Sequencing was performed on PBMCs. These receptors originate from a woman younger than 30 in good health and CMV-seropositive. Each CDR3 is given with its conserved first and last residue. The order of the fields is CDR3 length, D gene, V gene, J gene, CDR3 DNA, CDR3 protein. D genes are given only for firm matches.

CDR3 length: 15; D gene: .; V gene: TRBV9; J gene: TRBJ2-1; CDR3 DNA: TGTGCCAGCAGTTCATCCGGGACTTCGGTTAATGAGCAGTTCTTC; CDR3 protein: CASSSSGTSVNEQFF
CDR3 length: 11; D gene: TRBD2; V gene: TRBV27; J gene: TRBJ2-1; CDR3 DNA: TGTGCCACCTGGGGGGGGAATGAGCAGTTCTTC; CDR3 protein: CATWGGNEQFF
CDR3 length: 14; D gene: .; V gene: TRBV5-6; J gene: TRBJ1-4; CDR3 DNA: TGTGCCAGCAGCTTGGGAGGGGGTAATGAAAAACTGTTTTTT; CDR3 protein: CASSLGGGNEKLFF
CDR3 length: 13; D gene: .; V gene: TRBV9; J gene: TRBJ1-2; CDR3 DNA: TGTGCCAGCAGCGGTCCCAATAACTATGGCTACACCTTC; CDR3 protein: CASSGPNNYGYTF
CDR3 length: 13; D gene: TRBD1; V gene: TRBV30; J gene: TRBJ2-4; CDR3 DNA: TGTGCCTGGGAGGGACAGGCCAAAAACATTCAGTACTTC; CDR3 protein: CAWEGQAKNIQYF
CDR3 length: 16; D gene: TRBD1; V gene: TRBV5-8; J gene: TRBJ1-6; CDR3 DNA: TGTGCCAGCATACTACCGGGACAGAGCTTGCGTTCACCCCTCCACTTT; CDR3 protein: CASILPGQSLRSPLHF
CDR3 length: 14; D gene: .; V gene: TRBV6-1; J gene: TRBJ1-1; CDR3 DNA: TGTGCCAGCAAGACTTTCCGGGACTCAGTTGAAGCTTTCTTT; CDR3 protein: CASKTFRDSVEAFF
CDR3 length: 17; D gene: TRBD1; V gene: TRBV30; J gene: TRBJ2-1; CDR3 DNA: TGTGCCTGGAGTCCCCAAATCGACAGGGGGCGAAGGGATGAGCAGTTCTTC; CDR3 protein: CAWSPQIDRGRRDEQFF
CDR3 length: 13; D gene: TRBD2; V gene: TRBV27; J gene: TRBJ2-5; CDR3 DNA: TGTGCCAGCAGAAAAAGCGGGAGAGAGACCCAGTACTTC; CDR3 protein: CASRKSGRETQYF
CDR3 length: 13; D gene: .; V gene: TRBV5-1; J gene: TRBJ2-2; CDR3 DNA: TGCGCCAGCAGCCCCCCGAGCACCGGGGAGCTGTTTTTT; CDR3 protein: CASSPPSTGELFF
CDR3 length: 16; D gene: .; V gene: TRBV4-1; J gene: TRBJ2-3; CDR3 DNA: TGCGCCAGCAGCCGCGTCGGAGGGGCGGTAACAGATACGCAGTATTTT; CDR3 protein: CASSRVGGAVTDTQYF
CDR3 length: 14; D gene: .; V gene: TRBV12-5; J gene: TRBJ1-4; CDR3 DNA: TGTGCTAGTGCTAACCCTGCAACTAATGAAAAACTGTTTTTT; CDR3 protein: CASANPATNEKLFF
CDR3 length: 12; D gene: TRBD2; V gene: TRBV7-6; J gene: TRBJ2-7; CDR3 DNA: TGTGCCAGCAGCACCTTCGGGGAGGGCGTATACTTC; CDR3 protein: CASSTFGEGVYF
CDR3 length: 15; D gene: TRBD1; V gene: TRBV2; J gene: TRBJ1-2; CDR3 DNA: TGTGCCAGCACCCTGTTGGGACAGGGCAACTATGGCTACACCTTC; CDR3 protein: CASTLLGQGNYGYTF
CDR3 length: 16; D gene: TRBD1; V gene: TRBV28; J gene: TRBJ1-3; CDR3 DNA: TGTGCCAGCAGCCCGGGACAGGGGGCGTGGGGAAACACCATATATTTT; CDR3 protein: CASSPGQGAWGNTIYF
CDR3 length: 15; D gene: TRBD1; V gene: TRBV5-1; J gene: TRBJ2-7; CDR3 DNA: TGCGCCAGCAGCACGGGACAGGCCGTCTCCTACGAGCAGTACTTC; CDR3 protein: CASSTGQAVSYEQYF
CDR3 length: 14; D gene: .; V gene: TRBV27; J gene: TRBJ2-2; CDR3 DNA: TGTGCCAGCAGTTCATTCGTACCGGCCGGGGAGCTGTTTTTT; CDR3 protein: CASSSFVPAGELFF
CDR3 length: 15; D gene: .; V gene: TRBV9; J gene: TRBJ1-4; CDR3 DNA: TGTGCCAGCAGCGTAGGTCAGGGTACTAATGAAAAACTGTTTTTT; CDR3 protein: CASSVGQGTNEKLFF
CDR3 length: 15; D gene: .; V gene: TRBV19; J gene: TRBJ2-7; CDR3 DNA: TGTGCCAGTAGTCCTCCCCTTAATTGTTCCTACGAGCAGTACTTC; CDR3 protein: CASSPPLNCSYEQYF
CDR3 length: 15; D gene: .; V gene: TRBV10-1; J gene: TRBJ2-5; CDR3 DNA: TGCGCCAGCACAGCTGGGAGGACAGGAAAAGAGACCCAGTACTTC; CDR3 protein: CASTAGRTGKETQYF
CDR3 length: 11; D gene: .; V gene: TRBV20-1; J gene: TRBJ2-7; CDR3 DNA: TGCAGTGCTTGGGCGGGGCGCGAGCAGTACTTC; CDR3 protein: CSAWAGREQYF
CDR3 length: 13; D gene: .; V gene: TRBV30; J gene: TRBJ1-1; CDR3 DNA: TGTGCCTGGAGTCCGGAGCTGAACACTGAAGCTTTCTTT; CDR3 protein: CAWSPELNTEAFF
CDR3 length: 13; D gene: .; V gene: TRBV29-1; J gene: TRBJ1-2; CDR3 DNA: TGCAGCGTTGACCAGGGGTTGGACCATGGCTACACCTTC; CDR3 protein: CSVDQGLDHGYTF